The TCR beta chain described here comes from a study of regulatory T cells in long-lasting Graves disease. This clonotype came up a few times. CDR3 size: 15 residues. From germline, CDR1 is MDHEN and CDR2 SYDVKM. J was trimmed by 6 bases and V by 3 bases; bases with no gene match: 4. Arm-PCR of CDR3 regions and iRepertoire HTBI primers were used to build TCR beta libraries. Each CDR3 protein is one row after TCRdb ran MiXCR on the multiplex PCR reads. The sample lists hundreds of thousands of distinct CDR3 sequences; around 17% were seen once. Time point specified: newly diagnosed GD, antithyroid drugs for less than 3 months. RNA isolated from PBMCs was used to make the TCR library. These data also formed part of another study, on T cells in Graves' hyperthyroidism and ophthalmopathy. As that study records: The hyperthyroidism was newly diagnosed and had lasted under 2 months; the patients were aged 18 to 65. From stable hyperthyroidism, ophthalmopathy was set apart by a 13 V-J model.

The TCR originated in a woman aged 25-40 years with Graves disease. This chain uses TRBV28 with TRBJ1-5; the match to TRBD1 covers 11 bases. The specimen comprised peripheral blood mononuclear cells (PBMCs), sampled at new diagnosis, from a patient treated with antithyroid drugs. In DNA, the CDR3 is TGTGCCAGCAGTTTCCCCGGGACAGGGGGTCAGCCCCAGCATTTT. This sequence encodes CASSFPGTGGQPQHF.